The clone carrying this TCR beta chain appeared many times. Its target is not known. Trimming removed 5 bases at V and 7 bases at J, with 15 bases between. Germline-derived CDR1 and CDR2 are SGHTA and FQGNSA. The CDR3 covers 14 residues. This record belongs to a study of T cells in Graves' hyperthyroidism and ophthalmopathy. Subjects aged 18 to 65 presented with newly diagnosed hyperthyroidism of less than 2 months' duration. Patients showing uncontrolled infection, other autoimmune disease, pregnancy or lactation were ineligible. Every diagnosis used clinical symptoms, serum thyroxine and TRAb, thyroid ultrasound and orbital computed tomography. Findings and limits, study-wide: Onset of ophthalmopathy came a median roughly 6.4 months after the model predicted it.

RNA transcripts gave rise to amplified TCR beta CDR3 regions. HTBI primers were used for first-round RT-PCR of the TCR CDR3. TCRdb analysed the multiplex PCR reads with MiXCR anew, one entry per CDR3 protein. This table has about 560,000 distinct CDR3 sequences, 16% appearing once. The material sequenced was blood. This chain joins TRBV7-2 and TRBJ1-3; TRBD1 is a possible D gene (5 bases). This clonotype originated in a woman between 18 and 29 years old with Graves' hyperthyroidism. CDR3 coding DNA: TGTGCCAGCAGCCTGTACGGGGCCGGGAACACCATATATTTT. It is translated as CASSLYGAGNTIYF.